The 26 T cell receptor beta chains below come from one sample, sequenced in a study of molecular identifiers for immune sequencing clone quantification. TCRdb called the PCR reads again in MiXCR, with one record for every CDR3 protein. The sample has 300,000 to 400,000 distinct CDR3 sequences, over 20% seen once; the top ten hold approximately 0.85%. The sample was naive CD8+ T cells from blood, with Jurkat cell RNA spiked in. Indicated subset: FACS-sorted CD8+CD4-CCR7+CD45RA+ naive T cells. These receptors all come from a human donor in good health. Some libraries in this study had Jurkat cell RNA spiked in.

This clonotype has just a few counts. The DNA of the CDR3 is TGTGCCAGCAGCCTTACCTCTGGGGCCAACGTCCTGACTTTC. Its protein is CASSLTSGANVLTF. J is TRBJ2-6 and V is TRBV9; no clear D gene. Trimming took off 4 bases at V and 0 bases at J, with 5 bases between the two ends. Germline loops: CDR1 SGDLS, CDR2 YYNGEE. The CDR3 is 14 residues long.

CDR3 DNA: TGTGCCAGCAGTCCCGGGGGCTTTAGCACAGATACGCAGTATTTT. It specifies CASSPGGFSTDTQYF. This chain links TRBV27 with TRBJ2-3; D assignment may be TRBD1 or TRBD2 (6 bases each). The germline V gene has CDR1 MNHEY and CDR2 SMNVEV (reference sequence). Trimming removed 5 bases at V and 0 bases at J, with 12 bases between. The CDR3 spans 15 residues.

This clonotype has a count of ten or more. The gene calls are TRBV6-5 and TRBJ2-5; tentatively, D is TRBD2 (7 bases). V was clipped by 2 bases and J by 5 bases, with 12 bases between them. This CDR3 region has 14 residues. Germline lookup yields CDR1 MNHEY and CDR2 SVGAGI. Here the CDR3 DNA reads TGTGCCAGCAGTTACCAGGGGAGGGGGGAGACCCAGTACTTC. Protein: CASSYQGRGETQYF.

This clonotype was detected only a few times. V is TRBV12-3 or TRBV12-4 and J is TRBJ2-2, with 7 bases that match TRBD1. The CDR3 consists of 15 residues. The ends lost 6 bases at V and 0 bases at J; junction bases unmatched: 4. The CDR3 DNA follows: TGTGCCAGCAGAACAGGGGAACCGAACACCGGGGAGCTGTTTTTT. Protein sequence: CASRTGEPNTGELFF.

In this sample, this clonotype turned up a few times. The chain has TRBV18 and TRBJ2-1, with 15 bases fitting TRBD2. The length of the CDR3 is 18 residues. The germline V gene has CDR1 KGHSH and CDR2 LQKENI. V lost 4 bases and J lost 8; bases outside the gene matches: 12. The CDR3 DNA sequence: TGTGCCAGCTCACTCTCGCGCCGGACTAGCGGGGGGGCCGATGAGCAGTTCTTC. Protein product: CASSLSRRTSGGADEQFF.

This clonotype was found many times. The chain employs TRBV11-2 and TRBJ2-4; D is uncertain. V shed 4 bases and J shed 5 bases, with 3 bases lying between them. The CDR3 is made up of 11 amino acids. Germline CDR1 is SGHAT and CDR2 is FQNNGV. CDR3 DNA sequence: TGTGCCAGCAGCTCCGAAAACATTCAGTACTTC. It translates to CASSSENIQYF.

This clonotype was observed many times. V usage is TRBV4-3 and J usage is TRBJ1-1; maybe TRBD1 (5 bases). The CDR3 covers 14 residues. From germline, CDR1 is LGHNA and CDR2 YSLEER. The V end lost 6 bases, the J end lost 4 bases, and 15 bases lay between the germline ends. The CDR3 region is CASRWLGEATEAFF. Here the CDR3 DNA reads TGCGCCAGCAGGTGGTTAGGGGAGGCCACTGAAGCTTTCTTT.

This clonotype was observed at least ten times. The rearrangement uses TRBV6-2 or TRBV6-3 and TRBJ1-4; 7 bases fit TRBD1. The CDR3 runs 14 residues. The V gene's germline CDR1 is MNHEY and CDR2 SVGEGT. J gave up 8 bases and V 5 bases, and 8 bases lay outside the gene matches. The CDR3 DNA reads TGTGCCAGCAGTGGACAGGATGAAGGAGAAAAACTGTTTTTT. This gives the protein CASSGQDEGEKLFF.

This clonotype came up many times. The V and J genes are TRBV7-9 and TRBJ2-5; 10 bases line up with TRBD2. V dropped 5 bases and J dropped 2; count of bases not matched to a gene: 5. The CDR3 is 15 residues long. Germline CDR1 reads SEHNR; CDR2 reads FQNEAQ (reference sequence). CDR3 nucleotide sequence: TGTGCCAGCAGCCCACCAGCGGGGGGGCAAGAGACCCAGTACTTC. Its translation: CASSPPAGGQETQYF.

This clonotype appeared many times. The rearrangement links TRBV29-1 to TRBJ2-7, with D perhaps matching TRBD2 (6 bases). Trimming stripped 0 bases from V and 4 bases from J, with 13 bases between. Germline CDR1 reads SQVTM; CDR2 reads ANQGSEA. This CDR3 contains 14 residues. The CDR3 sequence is CSVEDLDRGYEQYF. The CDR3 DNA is TGCAGCGTTGAAGATCTTGATCGGGGGTACGAGCAGTACTTC.

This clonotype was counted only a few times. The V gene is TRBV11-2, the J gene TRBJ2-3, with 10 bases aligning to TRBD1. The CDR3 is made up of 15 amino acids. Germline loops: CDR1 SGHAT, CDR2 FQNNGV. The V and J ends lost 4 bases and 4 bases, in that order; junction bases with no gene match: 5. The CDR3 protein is CASSYTTGGADTQYF. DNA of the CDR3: TGTGCCAGCAGCTACACGACAGGGGGCGCAGATACGCAGTATTTT.

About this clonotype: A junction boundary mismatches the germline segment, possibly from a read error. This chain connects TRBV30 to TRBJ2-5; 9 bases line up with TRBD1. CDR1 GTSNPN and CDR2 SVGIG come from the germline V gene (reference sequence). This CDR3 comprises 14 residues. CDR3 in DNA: TGTGCCTGGAACAGGGACAGGGAGGAGGAGACCCAGTGCTTC. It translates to CAWNRDREEETQCF.

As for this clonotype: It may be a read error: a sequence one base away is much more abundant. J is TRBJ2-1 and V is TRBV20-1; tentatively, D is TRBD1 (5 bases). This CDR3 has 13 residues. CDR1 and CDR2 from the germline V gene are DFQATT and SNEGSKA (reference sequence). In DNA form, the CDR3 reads TGCAGTGCTAGGTCACTACGACAGAATGAGCAGGTCTTC. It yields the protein CSARSLRQNEQVF.

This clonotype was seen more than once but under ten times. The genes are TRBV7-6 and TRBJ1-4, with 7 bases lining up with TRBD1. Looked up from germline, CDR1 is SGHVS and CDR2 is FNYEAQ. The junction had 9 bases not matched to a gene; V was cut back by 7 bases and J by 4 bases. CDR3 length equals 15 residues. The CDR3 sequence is CASTLGGQLNEKLFF. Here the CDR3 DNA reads TGTGCCAGCACCCTCGGGGGACAGCTTAATGAAAAACTGTTTTTT.

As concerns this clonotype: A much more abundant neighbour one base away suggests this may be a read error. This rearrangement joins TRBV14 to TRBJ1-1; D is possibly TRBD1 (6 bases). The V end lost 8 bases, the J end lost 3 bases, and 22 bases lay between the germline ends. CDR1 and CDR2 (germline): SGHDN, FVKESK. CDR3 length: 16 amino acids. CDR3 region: CASGREIGDIYTEAFF. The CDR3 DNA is TGTGCCAGCGGCCGGGAAATAGGGGACATTTACACTGAAGCTTTCTTT.

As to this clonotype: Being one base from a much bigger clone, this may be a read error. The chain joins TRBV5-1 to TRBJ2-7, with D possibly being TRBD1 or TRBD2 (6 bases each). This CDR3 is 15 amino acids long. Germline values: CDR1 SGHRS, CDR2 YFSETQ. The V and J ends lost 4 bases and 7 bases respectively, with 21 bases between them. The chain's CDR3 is CASSPNVGGGNEQYF. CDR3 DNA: TGCGCCAGCAGCCCTAATGTCGGGGGCGGGAATGAGCAGTACTTC.

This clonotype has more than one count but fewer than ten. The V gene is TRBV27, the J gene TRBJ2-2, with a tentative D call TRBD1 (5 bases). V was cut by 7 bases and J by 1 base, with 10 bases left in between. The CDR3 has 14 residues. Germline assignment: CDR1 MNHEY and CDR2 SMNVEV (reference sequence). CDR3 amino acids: CASNDRMNTGELFF. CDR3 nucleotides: TGTGCCAGCAACGACAGAATGAACACCGGGGAGCTGTTTTTT.

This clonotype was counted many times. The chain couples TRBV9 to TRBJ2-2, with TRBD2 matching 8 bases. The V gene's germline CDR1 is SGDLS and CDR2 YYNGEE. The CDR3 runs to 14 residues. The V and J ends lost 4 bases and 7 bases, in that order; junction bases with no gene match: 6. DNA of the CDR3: TGTGCCAGCAGCCCCGGACTAGCCGGCGGGGAGCTGTTTTTT. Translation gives CASSPGLAGGELFF.

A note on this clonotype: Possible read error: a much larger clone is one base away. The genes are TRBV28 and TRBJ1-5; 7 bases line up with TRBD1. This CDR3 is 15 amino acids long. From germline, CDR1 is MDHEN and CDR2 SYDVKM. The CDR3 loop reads CARSLHRGSNQPQHF. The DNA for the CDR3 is TGTGCCCGCAGTTTACACAGGGGCAGCAATCAGCCCCAGCATTTT.

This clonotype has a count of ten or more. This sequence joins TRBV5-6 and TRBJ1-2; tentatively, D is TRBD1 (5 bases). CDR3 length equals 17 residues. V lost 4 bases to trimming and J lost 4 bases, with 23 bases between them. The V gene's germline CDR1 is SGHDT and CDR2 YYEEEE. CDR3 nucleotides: TGTGCCAGCAGCCGAAAAGGAGCTACAGACAGATCCTATGGCTACACCTTC. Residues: CASSRKGATDRSYGYTF. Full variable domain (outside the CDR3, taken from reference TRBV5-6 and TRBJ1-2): DAGVTQSPTHLIKTRGQQVTLRCSPKSGHDTVSWYQQALGQGPQFIFQYYEEEERQRGNFPDRFSGHQFPNYSSELNVNALLLGDSALYLCASSRKGATDRSYGYTFGSGTRLTVV.

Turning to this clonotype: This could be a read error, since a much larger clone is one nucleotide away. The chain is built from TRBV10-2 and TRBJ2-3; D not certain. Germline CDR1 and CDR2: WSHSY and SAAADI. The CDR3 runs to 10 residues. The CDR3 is CAGRGGAQYF. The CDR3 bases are TGCGCCGGCAGAGGCGGTGCGCAGTATTTT.

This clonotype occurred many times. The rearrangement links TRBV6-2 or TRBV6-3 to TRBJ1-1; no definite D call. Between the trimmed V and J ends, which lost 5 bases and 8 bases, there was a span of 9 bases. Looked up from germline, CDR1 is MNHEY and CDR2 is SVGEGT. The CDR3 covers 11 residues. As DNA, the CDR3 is TGTGCCAGCAGTCAAGGTCAGGAAGCTTTCTTT. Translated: CASSQGQEAFF.

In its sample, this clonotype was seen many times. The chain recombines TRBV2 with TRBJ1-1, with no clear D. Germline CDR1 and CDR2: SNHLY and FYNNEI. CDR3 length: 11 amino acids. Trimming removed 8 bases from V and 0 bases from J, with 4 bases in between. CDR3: CASYLNTEAFF. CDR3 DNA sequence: TGTGCCAGCTATCTGAACACTGAAGCTTTCTTT.

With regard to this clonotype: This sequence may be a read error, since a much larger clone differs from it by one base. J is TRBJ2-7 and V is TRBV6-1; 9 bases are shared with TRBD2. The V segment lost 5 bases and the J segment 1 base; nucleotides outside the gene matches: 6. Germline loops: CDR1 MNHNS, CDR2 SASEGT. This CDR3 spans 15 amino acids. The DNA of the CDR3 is TGTGCCAGCAGTACTCCAGCGGGAGGATCCTACGAGCAGTACTTC. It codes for CASSTPAGGSYEQYF.

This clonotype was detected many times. CDR3 DNA sequence: TGTGCCAGCAGTAGCGGGAGTCTTTCCTACGAGCAGTACTTC. Its protein product is CASSSGSLSYEQYF. V is TRBV5-6 and J is TRBJ2-7; 9 nucleotides line up with TRBD2. The CDR3 contains 14 residues. Trimming at V came to 5 bases and at J to 1 base, leaving 4 bases not matched to a gene. Germline-derived CDR1 and CDR2 are SGHDT and YYEEEE.

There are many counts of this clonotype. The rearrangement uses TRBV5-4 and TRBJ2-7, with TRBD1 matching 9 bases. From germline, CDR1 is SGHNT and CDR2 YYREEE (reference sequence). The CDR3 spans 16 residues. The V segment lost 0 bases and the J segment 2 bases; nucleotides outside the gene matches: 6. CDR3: CASSLESRQGAYEQYF. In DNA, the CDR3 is TGTGCCAGCAGCTTGGAGAGCCGACAGGGGGCCTACGAGCAGTACTTC.